This T cell receptor beta chain was documented in a study of blood T cell repertoires in COVID-19. Overall study: Samples taken during acute and convalescent COVID-19 were collected in the United States, Italy and Spain. Sources were T cells, B-cell-depleted T cells, or PBMCs; the material itself was cDNA or gDNA.

Per the study methods: Reference gene primer amplification yielded estimated nucleated cell counts. TCRdb keeps only in-frame clones here, not all; method: immunoSEQ multiplex PCR. V and J calls and clone size are given by that table; D and trimming were obtained from the DNA. The sample yields hundreds of thousands of clones, 80% to 90% seen once. V dropped 6 bases and J dropped 4; count of bases not matched to a gene: 8. CDR1 and CDR2 from the germline V gene are KGHDR and SFDVKD. The CDR3 is made up of 16 amino acids. It was during active infection that Seattle patients were enrolled and then longitudinally followed.

Sequencing was done on a sample of peripheral blood. The V call is TRBV24-1, the J call TRBJ2-3; 11 bases agree with TRBD1. The clonotype was recovered from a woman aged 45-65 years with COVID-19, enrolled during active disease. In nucleotides, the CDR3 is TGTGCCACCAGTCAAACCGGGACAGGGGGTCCAGATACGCAGTATTTT. Translation: CATSQTGTGGPDTQYF.